The table lists the clone carrying this T cell receptor (beta chain) with a count of one. Its target is unknown. Some clones are missing from TCRdb's copy, which holds only in-frame ones; the method was immunoSEQ multiplex PCR. The data show 36,000 or so clones, 70% to 80% seen once. For approximately 10 days, roughly 9.4 x 10^4 sorted CD4+ cells grew with T cell-depleted PBMCs and CEF. This sample was taken from a study of CD4 T cells in relation to SARS-CoV-2 and coronaviruses. Overall study context: Convalescent patients had median age 38.5 years, range roughly 21 to 75. Findings and limits, study-wide: Samples before the pandemic and after infection were not matched within any donor.

The CDR3 loop spans 12 amino acids. Germline CDR1 is SGHAT and CDR2 is FQNNGV. V was pared by 1 base and J by 3 bases, with 3 bases between. The V gene is TRBV11-2, the J gene TRBJ1-1; D is ambiguous. Sequenced: memory CD4+ T cells from PBMCs, cultured in vitro. The sequence derives from an adult with COVID-19. This CDR3 is CASSLVDTEAFF. The CDR3 nucleotides read TGTGCCAGCAGCTTAGTGGACACTGAAGCTTTCTTT.